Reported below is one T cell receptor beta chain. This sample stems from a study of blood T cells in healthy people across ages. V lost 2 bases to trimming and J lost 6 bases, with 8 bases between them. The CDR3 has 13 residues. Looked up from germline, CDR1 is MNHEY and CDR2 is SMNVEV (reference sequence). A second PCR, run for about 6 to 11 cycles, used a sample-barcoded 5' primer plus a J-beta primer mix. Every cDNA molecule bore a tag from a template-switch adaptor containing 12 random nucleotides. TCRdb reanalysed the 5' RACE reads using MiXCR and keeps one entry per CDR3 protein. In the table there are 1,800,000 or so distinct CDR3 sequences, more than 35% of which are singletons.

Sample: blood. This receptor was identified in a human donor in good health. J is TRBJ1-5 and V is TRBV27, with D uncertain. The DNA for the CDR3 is TGTGCCAGCAGTTTAATTCCGAGTCAGCCCCAGCATTTT. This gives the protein CASSLIPSQPQHF.